These 18 T cell receptor beta chains were all obtained from the same sample, sequenced in a study of T-cell memory formation after mild COVID-19. Each CDR3 protein gets one entry after TCRdb re-called the 5' RACE reads with MiXCR. The profile covers approximately 240,000 distinct CDR3 sequences, with around 17% appearing a single time and 3% to 4.5% taken by the ten largest. Sequenced input: PBMCs or a T cell subset sorted from them (not recorded which). These receptors were collected from a man younger than 30 who had mild COVID-19 (a few samples of this study predate the infection). Cell type and time point are not known.

The chain uses TRBV4-1 and TRBJ1-1; D is unclear. The germline V gene has CDR1 MGHRA and CDR2 YSYEKL. The CDR3 has 15 amino acids. Trimming removed 4 bases at V and 5 bases at J, with 17 bases between. The CDR3 DNA follows: TGCGCCAGCAGCCCCCTCAGCACGCAACTGACTGAAGCTTTCTTT. Its translation is CASSPLSTQLTEAFF.

The chain couples TRBV29-1 to TRBJ1-1, with D possibly TRBD1 on 5 matching bases. The V end was cut by 5 bases, the J end by 11 bases, with 21 bases between. The CDR3 is made up of 13 amino acids. Germline V gene lookup returns CDR1 SQVTM and CDR2 ANQGSEA. CDR3 DNA sequence: TGCAGCGTTCAACCCAAAGCGAACAGGAGGGCTTTCTTT. Its translation: CSVQPKANRRAFF.

There are a few counts of this clonotype. V and J are TRBV4-1 and TRBJ1-1; tentatively, D is TRBD1 (5 bases). Deletions cut 0 bases from V and 5 bases from J, with 13 bases between. The V gene's germline CDR1 is MGHRA and CDR2 YSYEKL. This CDR3 comprises 15 residues. The DNA for the CDR3 is TGCGCCAGCAGCCAAGATGAGGGGTGGGGGACTGAAGCTTTCTTT. As protein: CASSQDEGWGTEAFF.

V and J are TRBV7-9 and TRBJ1-6, with no clear D. The CDR3 is 14 residues long. V dropped 5 bases and J dropped 9 bases, with 14 bases sitting between them. Germline V gene lookup returns CDR1 SEHNR and CDR2 FQNEAQ (reference sequence). The CDR3 DNA follows: TGTGCCAGCAGCCACCCGGGTTCGGGTTCACCCCTCCACTTT. Its protein is CASSHPGSGSPLHF.

The chain couples TRBV4-3 to TRBJ1-4; no definite D call. Germline values: CDR1 LGHNA, CDR2 YSLEER. The CDR3 contains 14 residues. V gave up 0 bases and J gave up 4 bases, with 6 bases separating them. CDR3 bases: TGCGCCAGCAGCCAAGACAGCGATAATGAAAAACTGTTTTTT. Protein: CASSQDSDNEKLFF.

In this sample, this clonotype turned up a few times. J is TRBJ1-1 and V is TRBV7-2, with TRBD1 matching over 7 bases. Unmatched junction bases numbered 9, after V lost 5 bases and J lost 0 bases. Germline lookup yields CDR1 SGHTA and CDR2 FQGNSA. This CDR3 has 16 amino acids. The CDR3 bases are TGTGCCAGCAGCCATGATCGGGACAGCATGAACACTGAAGCTTTCTTT. This codes for CASSHDRDSMNTEAFF.

In this sample, this clonotype turned up many times. The chain combines TRBV11-1 with TRBJ2-5; tentative D call: TRBD1 (6 bases). Trimming removed 4 bases at V and 2 bases at J, with 8 bases between. The CDR3 consists of 13 residues. CDR1 SGHAT and CDR2 FQDESV come from the germline V gene (reference sequence). The CDR3 protein is CASSYRVQETQYF. The CDR3 nucleotides read TGTGCCAGCAGCTACAGGGTTCAAGAGACCCAGTACTTC.

This clonotype was seen ten or more times. The V gene is TRBV3-1, the J gene TRBJ1-2, with D possibly matching TRBD1 (5 bases). With 4 bases removed from V and 4 bases from J, the gap between germline ends came to 16 bases. CDR1 is LGHDT, CDR2 YNNKEL, per germline (reference sequence). The CDR3 is 15 residues long. CDR3 sequence reads: CASSLGDGYFYGYTF. The DNA for the CDR3 is TGTGCCAGCAGCCTTGGGGACGGCTACTTCTATGGCTACACCTTC.

This chain links TRBV24-1 with TRBJ2-3; 8 bases are shared with TRBD2. The CDR3 extends over 16 amino acids. Germline-derived CDR1 and CDR2 are KGHDR and SFDVKD. V lost 0 bases and J lost 1; bases outside the gene matches: 2. CDR3 nucleotides: TGTGCCACCAGTGATTTGGGTAGCGGGGGCACAGATACGCAGTATTTT. Its translation is CATSDLGSGGTDTQYF.

This clonotype was seen only a few times. The V and J genes are TRBV28 and TRBJ2-6, with 7 bases that match TRBD1. This CDR3 contains 19 residues. V shed 5 bases, J shed 2 bases, and the junction held 15 bases outside the gene matches. Germline lookup yields CDR1 MDHEN and CDR2 SYDVKM. The CDR3: CASSQPRQGQGTGANVLTF. The CDR3 DNA sequence: TGTGCCAGCAGTCAACCTCGACAGGGACAAGGAACTGGGGCCAACGTCCTGACTTTC.

The chain combines TRBV3-1 with TRBJ2-3, with D possibly matching TRBD2 (5 bases). V was clipped by 1 base and J by 7 bases, with 15 bases between them. The CDR3 sequence is 15 residues long. The V gene's germline CDR1 is LGHDT and CDR2 YNNKEL (reference sequence). The CDR3 DNA reads TGTGCCAGCAGCCAAGGCCCGGGGTCAGCGTATACGCAGTATTTT. It translates to CASSQGPGSAYTQYF.

This clonotype has more than one count but fewer than ten. The genes are TRBV11-1 and TRBJ1-1, with TRBD1 as a possible D gene (5 bases). The CDR3 totals 14 residues. In germline, CDR1 is SGHAT, CDR2 FQDESV (reference sequence). The germline V and J ends were trimmed by 5 bases and 4 bases, with 14 bases remaining between them. The CDR3 protein is CASSILGDFTEAFF. DNA for the CDR3: TGTGCCAGCAGCATCCTGGGGGATTTCACTGAAGCTTTCTTT.

A few counts support this clonotype. The chain employs TRBV12-3 or TRBV12-4 and TRBJ1-2, with D uncertain. This CDR3 has 13 residues. The ends were cut back, 3 bases at V and 5 bases at J, with 10 bases in the middle. The CDR3 DNA is TGTGCCAGCAGTTTGAGGCAGTTATATGGCTACACCTTC. It encodes CASSLRQLYGYTF.

The gene calls are TRBV20-1 and TRBJ2-4, with D hard to call. The ends were cut back, 1 base at V and 8 bases at J, with 6 bases in the middle. The CDR3 sequence is 11 residues long. From germline, CDR1 is DFQATT and CDR2 SNEGSKA (reference sequence). Here the CDR3 reads CSARVRDIQYF. DNA of the CDR3: TGCAGTGCTAGAGTTAGGGACATTCAGTACTTC.

This clonotype was recorded a few times. The V call is TRBV9, the J call TRBJ1-1; weak D call: TRBD1 (6 bases). This CDR3 region has 15 residues. Per germline, CDR1 SGDLS and CDR2 YYNGEE. V was cut by 3 bases and J by 6 bases, with 18 bases left in between. The CDR3 DNA follows: TGTGCCAGCAGCGCTTCAGGGGCTACTTTCTCTGAAGCTTTCTTT. Protein: CASSASGATFSEAFF.

This clonotype was observed a few times. The chain links TRBV7-3 to TRBJ2-5, with D unclear. Germline V CDR1 and CDR2: SGHTA, FQGTGA. Trimming left V 5 bases short and J 1 base short, with 8 bases between. The CDR3 is made up of 13 amino acids. The CDR3 reads CASSRRSQETQYF. As DNA, the CDR3 is TGTGCCAGCAGCCGACGGAGCCAAGAGACCCAGTACTTC.

This clonotype has a handful of counts. The J gene is TRBJ2-2, the V gene TRBV28; no definite D call. Trimming took off 7 bases at V and 7 bases at J, with 10 bases between the two ends. CDR1 and CDR2 from the germline V gene are MDHEN and SYDVKM. The CDR3 is 12 amino acids. The CDR3 region has the DNA TGTGCCAGCAAATTGGGTATCGGGGAGCTGTTTTTT. Protein sequence: CASKLGIGELFF. Filled out from reference TRBV28 and TRBJ2-2, the complete variable domain reads DVKVTQSSRYLVKRTGEKVFLECVQDMDHENMFWYRQDPGLGLRLIYFSYDVKMKEKGDIPEGYSVSREKKERFSLILESASTNQTSMYLCASKLGIGELFFGEGSRLTVL.

The rearrangement links TRBV7-2 to TRBJ2-3, with TRBD1 matching over 10 bases. The V and J ends lost 0 bases and 5 bases, in that order; junction bases with no gene match: 26. The CDR3 totals 23 residues. Per germline, CDR1 SGHTA and CDR2 FQGNSA. The CDR3 region has the DNA TGTGCCAGCAGCTTAGCGCGAACGGGTTGGGTTTGGCCGGGACAGGGGCGGATAGATACGCAGTATTTT. The encoded protein is CASSLARTGWVWPGQGRIDTQYF. The full variable domain, its missing parts supplied by reference TRBV7-2 and TRBJ2-3, is GAGVSQSPSNKVTEKGKDVELRCDPISGHTALYWYRQSLGQGLEFLIYFQGNSAPDKSGLPSDRFSAERTGGSVSTLTIQRTQQEDSAVYLCASSLARTGWVWPGQGRIDTQYFGPGTRLTVL.